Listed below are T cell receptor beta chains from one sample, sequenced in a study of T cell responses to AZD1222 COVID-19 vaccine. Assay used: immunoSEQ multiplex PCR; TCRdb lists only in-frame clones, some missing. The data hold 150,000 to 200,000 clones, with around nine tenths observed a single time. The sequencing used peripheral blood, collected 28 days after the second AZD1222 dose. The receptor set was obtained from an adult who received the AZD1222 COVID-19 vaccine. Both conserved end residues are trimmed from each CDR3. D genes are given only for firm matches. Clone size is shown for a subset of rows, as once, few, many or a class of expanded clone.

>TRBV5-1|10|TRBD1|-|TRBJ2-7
ASSYGQGEQY
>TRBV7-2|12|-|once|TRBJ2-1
ASSFGPLVDEQF
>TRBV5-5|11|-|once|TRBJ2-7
ASSLSNGNEQY
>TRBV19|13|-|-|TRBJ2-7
ASSIAGTSSYEQY
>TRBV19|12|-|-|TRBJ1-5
ASTPVRSSAPQH
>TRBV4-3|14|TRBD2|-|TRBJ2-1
ASSQGLAGVYNEQF
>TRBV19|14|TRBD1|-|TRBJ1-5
ASSITLEQGSQPQH
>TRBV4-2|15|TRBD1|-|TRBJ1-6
ASSQDLGTAYNSPLH
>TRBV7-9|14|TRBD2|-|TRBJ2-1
ASSPTSGGGYNEQF
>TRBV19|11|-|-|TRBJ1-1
ASSMSLITPAF
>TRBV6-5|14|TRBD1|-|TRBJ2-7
ASSYAGTGGPYEQY
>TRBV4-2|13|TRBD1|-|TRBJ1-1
ASSQGQGPGTEAF
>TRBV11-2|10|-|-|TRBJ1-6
ASHSGEGTLH
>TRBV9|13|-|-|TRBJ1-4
ASSVGGQTNEKLF
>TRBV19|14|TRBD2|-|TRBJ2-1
ASSTLAGARNNEQF
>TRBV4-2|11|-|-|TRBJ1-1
ASSQEQNTEAF
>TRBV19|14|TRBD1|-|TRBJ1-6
ASSMGSRGPHSPLH
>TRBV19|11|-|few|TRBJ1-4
ASGDGNNEKLF
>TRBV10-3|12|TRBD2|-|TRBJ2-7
AINAEGGGYEQY
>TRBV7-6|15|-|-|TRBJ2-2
ASSLVAYGGNTGELF
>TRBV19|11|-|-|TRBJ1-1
ASSIVGGTEAF
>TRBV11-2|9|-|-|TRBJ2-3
ASSLSDTQY